This TCR beta chain was sequenced for a study of blood T cell repertoires in COVID-19 (dated by TCRdb to about 2020). In terms of the full investigation: Collaborator samples came from the United States, Italy and Spain and covered acute and convalescent phases of COVID-19. The prospective study material was composed of cDNA or gDNA derived from T cells, B-cell-depleted T cells, or PBMCs. Samples came from the ongoing ImmuneRACE study (first 160 participants) plus 1,254 subjects from 6 global collaborators. A freely available public database, intended as a resource for researchers studying the immune response to SARS-CoV-2, is where the repertoires were released. Nearly every sample came with metadata listing a de-identified subject ID, COVID-19 status, age in years and sex. Where HLA class I and class II types were available, the types were taken from metadata supplied by the sample provider, not from assay-based typing. Deeply sampled blood TCRbeta repertoires from subjects exposed to, actively infected with, or recovered from COVID-19 were included in the dataset. The paper's findings and limits, for the study overall: How much clinical and demographic metadata was included differed by source and by participant, and the metadata was provided uncurated.

TCRbeta CDR3 regions were amplified from genomic DNA using the immunoSEQ Assay, a bias-controlled multiplex PCR. In the source study's methods: The number of nucleated cells in each sample was estimated from the amplification of reference gene primers within the assay. Sequence reads were collapsed and filtered to measure the absolute abundance of every unique TCRbeta CDR3 rearrangement. For each sample, productive Simpson clonality was calculated as the square root of Simpson's diversity index over productive rearrangements. TCRdb provides this immuneACCESS table in a form limited to in-frame rearrangements. Some clones are lacking; in checked studies, under half of them reflect an unresolved V gene, and why the rest are absent is not known. That table is the source of V, J and clone size, and D and trimming were worked out from the DNA. The sample yields fewer than 200,000 clones; less than 90% were counted once. More than 7.5% of the sample is taken by the ten largest.

Compared with germline, V lacks 2 bases and J lacks 4 bases; bases without a gene match: 2. From the germline V gene, CDR1 is SGHRS and CDR2 is YFSETQ. The CDR3 runs 13 residues from the cysteine to the phenylalanine. Solely the CDR3 DNA is kept, with 39 bases framed from the first base. At one collaborating source in Seattle, patients were enrolled during active infection and were followed longitudinally through the course of disease. Collaborating institutions collected whole blood in K2EDTA tubes following their own protocols. Collaborator samples were shipped for TCRbeta analysis as frozen whole blood, isolated PBMCs, or DNA extracted from either sample type. This clone has more than one count but fewer than ten. It lacks a known antigen. Base qualities are not recorded, but no much larger clone differs from it by a single base.

This chain joins TRBV5-1 to TRBJ2-5, and 7 bases in between align with TRBD2. Specimen: peripheral blood. This clonotype was obtained from a woman in her seventies with COVID-19, enrolled during active disease. The DNA reads TGCGCCAGCAGCTTAGCGGGACGAGAGACCCAGTACTTC. This sequence encodes CASSLAGRETQYF.